The text below deals with one T cell receptor (beta chain). What it binds is unknown. This record belongs to a study of graft-versus-host responses after intestinal transplantation. The wider study: Following induction with anti-thymocyte globulin, all recipients were given tacrolimus and steroids for around three years. General study findings and limits: Among circulating GvH clones, peak levels were associated with early post-transplant declines in HvG clones. Allografts carried high graft-versus-host to host-versus-graft clonal ratios in patients having graft-donor T cell macrochimerism. In recipient marrow, GvH clones were found, and some appeared first in ileum or blood.

Assay: immunoSEQ multiplex PCR; the TCRdb copy retains only in-frame clones and omits some. The sample has about 23,000 clones, more than 85% seen once; the top ten hold roughly 2.1%. The TCR sequence derives from a human patient who received an intestinal transplant, so some T cells may come from the graft donor. The sequencing used PBMCs, collected 39 to 40 days after intestinal transplant.

The CDR3 region is CASSWVEYGSGNTIYF. DNA for the CDR3: TGTGCCAGCAGCTGGGTAGAGTATGGCTCTGGAAACACCATATATTTT. The chain is built from TRBV5-6 and TRBJ1-3; D is unresolved. V lost 3 bases and J 0 bases, leaving 13 bases between the germline ends. Per germline, CDR1 SGHDT and CDR2 YYEEEE. The CDR3 loop spans 16 amino acids.